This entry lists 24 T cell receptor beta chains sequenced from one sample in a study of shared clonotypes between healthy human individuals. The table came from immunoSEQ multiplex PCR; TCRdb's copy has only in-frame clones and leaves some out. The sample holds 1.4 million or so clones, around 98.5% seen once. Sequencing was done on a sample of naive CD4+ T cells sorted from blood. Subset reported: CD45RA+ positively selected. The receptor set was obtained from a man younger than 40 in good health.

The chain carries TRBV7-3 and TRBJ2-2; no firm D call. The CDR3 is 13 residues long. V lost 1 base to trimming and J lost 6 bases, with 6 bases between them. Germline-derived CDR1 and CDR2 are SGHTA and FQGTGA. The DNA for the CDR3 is TGTGCCAGCAGCTTAAGGGGATCCGGGGAGCTGTTTTTT. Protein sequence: CASSLRGSGELFF.

In nucleotides, the CDR3 is TGCAGCGTTTTCCTTAGGTACGTGGGGTCCCAGGGGAGGGGACAAGAGACCCAGTACTTC. This codes for CSVFLRYVGSQGRGQETQYF. V and J are TRBV29-1 and TRBJ2-5; possibly TRBD2 for D (7 bases). The V gene lost 5 bases and the J gene lost 2 bases, with 33 bases spanning the gap. The CDR3 has 20 amino acids. Germline values: CDR1 SQVTM, CDR2 ANQGSEA.

For the CDR3, the DNA is TGTGCCAGCAGCACCCGACAGGGGATAGCTACTGAAGCTTTCTTT. It encodes CASSTRQGIATEAFF. The rearrangement uses TRBV7-8 and TRBJ1-1, with 8 bases fitting TRBD1. V was pared by 5 bases and J by 5 bases, with 10 bases of the junction left unmatched. The CDR3 has 15 amino acids. Germline CDR1 reads SGHVS; CDR2 reads FQNEAQ.

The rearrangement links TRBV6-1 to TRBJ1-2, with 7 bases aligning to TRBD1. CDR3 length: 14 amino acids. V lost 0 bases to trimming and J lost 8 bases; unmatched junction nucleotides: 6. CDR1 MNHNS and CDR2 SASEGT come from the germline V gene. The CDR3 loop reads CASSEALTGSGYTF. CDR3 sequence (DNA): TGTGCCAGCAGTGAAGCGCTGACAGGGTCGGGCTACACCTTC.

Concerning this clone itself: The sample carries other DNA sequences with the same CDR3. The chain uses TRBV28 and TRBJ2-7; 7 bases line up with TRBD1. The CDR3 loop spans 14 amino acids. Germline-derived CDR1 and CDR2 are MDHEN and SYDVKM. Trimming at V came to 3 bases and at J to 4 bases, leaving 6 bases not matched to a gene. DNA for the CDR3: TGTGCCAGCAGTTTTGCTGACAGGGCGTACGAGCAGTACTTC. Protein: CASSFADRAYEQYF.

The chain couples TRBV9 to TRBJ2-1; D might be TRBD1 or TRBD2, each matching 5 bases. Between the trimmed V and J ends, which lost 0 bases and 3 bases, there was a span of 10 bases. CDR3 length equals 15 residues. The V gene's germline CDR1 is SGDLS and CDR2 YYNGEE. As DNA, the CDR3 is TGTGCCAGCAGCGTAGTCGTGGGGGTCTACAATGAGCAGTTCTTC. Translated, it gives CASSVVVGVYNEQFF. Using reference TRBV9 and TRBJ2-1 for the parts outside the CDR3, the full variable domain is DSGVTQTPKHLITATGQRVTLRCSPRSGDLSVYWYQQSLDQGLQFLIQYYNGEERAKGNILERFSAQQFPDLHSELNLSSLELGDSALYFCASSVVVGVYNEQFFGPGTRLTVL.

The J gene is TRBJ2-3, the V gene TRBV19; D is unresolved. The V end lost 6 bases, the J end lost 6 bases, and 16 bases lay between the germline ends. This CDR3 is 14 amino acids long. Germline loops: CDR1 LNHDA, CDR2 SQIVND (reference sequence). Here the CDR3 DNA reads TGTGCCAGTAGCCTTCCCGACCTTAGGGATACGCAGTATTTT. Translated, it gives CASSLPDLRDTQYF.

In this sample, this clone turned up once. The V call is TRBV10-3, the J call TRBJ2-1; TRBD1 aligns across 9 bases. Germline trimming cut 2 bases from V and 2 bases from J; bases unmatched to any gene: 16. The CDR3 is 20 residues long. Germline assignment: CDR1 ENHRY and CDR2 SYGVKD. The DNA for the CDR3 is TGTGCCATCAGTGAGCCTCCGGGACAGGGTACCCAGCGGGCCTACAATGAGCAGTTCTTC. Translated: CAISEPPGQGTQRAYNEQFF.

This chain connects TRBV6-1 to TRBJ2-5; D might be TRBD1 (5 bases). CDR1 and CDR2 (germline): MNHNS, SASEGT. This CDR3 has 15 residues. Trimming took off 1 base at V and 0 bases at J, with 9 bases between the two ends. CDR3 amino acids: CASSEDRLYQETQYF. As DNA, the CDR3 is TGTGCCAGCAGTGAAGACAGGCTGTACCAAGAGACCCAGTACTTC.

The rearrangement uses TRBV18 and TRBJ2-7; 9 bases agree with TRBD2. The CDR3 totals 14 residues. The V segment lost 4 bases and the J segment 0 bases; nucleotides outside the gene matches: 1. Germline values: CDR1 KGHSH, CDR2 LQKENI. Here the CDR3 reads CASSRTSASYEQYF. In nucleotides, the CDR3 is TGTGCCAGCTCACGGACTAGCGCCTCCTACGAGCAGTACTTC. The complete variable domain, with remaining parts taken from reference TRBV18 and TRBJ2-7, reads NAGVMQNPRHLVRRRGQEARLRCSPMKGHSHVYWYRQLPEEGLKFMVYLQKENIIDESGMPKERFSAEFPKEGPSILRIQQVVRGDSAAYFCASSRTSASYEQYFGPGTRLTVT.

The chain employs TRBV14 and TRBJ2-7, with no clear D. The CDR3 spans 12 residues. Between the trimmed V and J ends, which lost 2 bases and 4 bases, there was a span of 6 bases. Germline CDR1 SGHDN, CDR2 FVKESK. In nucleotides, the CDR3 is TGTGCCAGCAGCCAAAGTTTTTACGAGCAGTACTTC. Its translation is CASSQSFYEQYF. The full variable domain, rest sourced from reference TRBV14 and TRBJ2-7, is EAGVTQFPSHSVIEKGQTVTLRCDPISGHDNLYWYRRVMGKEIKFLLHFVKESKQDESGMPNNRFLAERTGGTYSTLKVQPAELEDSGVYFCASSQSFYEQYFGPGTRLTVT.

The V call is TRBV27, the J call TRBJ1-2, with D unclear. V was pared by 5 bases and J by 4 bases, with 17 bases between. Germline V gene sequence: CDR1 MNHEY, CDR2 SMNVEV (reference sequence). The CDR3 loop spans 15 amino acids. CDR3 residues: CASSPLLGRGYGYTF. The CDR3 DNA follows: TGTGCCAGCAGTCCCTTGTTAGGCCGAGGCTATGGCTACACCTTC.

The CDR3 DNA follows: TGTGCCAGCAGCCCACCGGGACTAGCTACTAGAAATGAGCAGTTCTTC. This translates into CASSPPGLATRNEQFF. The J gene is TRBJ2-1, the V gene TRBV5-4, with TRBD2 matching over 9 bases. Germline V gene data show CDR1 as SGHNT and CDR2 as YYREEE (reference sequence). This CDR3 region has 16 residues. J lost 7 bases, V lost 4 bases, and 12 bases had no gene match.

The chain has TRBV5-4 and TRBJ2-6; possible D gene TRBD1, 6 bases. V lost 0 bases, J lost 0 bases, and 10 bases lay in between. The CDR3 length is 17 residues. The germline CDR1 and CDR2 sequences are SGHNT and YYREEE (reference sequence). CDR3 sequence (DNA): TGTGCCAGCAGCTTGGGGGGGCCCATCTCTGGGGCCAACGTCCTGACTTTC. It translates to CASSLGGPISGANVLTF.

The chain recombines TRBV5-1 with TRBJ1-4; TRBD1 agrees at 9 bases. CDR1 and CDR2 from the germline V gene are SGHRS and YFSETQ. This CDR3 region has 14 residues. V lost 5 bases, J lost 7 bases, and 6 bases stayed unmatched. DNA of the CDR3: TGCGCCAGCAGACTGACAGGGGGAGGTGAAAAACTGTTTTTT. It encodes CASRLTGGGEKLFF.

This CDR3 is CASSKGLAGGSAYEQYF. The DNA for the CDR3 is TGCGCCAGCAGCAAAGGACTAGCGGGAGGGAGCGCCTACGAGCAGTACTTC. The gene calls are TRBV5-1 and TRBJ2-7; 15 bases agree with TRBD2. With V trimmed by 4 bases and J by 2 bases, 7 bases remained unmatched. CDR1 SGHRS and CDR2 YFSETQ come from the germline V gene. This CDR3 is 17 amino acids long.

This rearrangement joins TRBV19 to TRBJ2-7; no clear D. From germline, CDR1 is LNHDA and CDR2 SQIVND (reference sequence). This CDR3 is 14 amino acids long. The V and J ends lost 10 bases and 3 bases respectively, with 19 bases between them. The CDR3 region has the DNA TGTGCCACCTCTACCCGAACAGCAGACTACGAGCAGTACTTC. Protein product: CATSTRTADYEQYF. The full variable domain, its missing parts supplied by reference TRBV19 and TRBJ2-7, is DGGITQSPKYLFRKEGQNVTLSCEQNLNHDAMYWYRQDPGQGLRLIYYSQIVNDFQKGDIAEGYSVSREKKESFPLTVTSAQKNPTAFYLCATSTRTADYEQYFGPGTRLTVT.

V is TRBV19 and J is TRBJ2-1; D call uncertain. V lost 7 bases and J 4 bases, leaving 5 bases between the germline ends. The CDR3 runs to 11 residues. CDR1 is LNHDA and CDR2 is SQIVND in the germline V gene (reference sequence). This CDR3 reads CASTRYNEQFF. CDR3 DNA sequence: TGTGCCAGTACACGGTACAATGAGCAGTTCTTC.

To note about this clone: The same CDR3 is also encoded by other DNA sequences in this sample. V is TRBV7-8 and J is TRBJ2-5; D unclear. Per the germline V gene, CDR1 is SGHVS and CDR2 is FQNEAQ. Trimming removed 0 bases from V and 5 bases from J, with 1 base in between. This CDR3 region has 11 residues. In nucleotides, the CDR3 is TGTGCCAGCAGCTTAGCGGAGACCCAGTACTTC. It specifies CASSLAETQYF.

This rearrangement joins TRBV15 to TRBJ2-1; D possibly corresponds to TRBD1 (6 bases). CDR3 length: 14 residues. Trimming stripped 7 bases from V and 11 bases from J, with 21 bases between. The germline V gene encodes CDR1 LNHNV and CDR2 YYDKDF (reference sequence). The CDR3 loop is CATKGDLLVRQQFF. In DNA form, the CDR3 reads TGTGCCACCAAGGGGGACCTACTAGTTCGGCAGCAGTTCTTC.

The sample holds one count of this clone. CDR3 in amino acids: CASSLEGWATRGELFF. DNA for the CDR3: TGTGCCAGCAGCTTAGAGGGGTGGGCGACCCGCGGGGAGCTGTTTTTT. This chain joins TRBV7-3 and TRBJ2-2, with D perhaps matching TRBD1 or TRBD2 (5 bases each). The CDR3 runs to 16 residues. Germline CDR1 SGHTA, CDR2 FQGTGA. Trimming left V 2 bases short and J 7 bases short, with 17 bases between.

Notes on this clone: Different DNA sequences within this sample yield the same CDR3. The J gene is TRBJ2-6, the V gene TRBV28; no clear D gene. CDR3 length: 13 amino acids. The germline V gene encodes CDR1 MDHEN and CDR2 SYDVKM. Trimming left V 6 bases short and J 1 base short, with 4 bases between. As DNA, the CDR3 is TGTGCCAGCAGAAGGTCTGGGGCCAACGTCCTGACTTTC. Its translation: CASRRSGANVLTF. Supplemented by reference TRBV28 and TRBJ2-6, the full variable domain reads DVKVTQSSRYLVKRTGEKVFLECVQDMDHENMFWYRQDPGLGLRLIYFSYDVKMKEKGDIPEGYSVSREKKERFSLILESASTNQTSMYLCASRRSGANVLTFGAGSRLTVL.

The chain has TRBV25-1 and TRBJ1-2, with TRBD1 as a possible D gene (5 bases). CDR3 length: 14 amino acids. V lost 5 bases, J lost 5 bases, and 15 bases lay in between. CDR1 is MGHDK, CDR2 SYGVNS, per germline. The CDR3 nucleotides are TGTGCCAGCAGTTTCTCCGGGACGCCGTATGGCTACACCTTC. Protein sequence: CASSFSGTPYGYTF.

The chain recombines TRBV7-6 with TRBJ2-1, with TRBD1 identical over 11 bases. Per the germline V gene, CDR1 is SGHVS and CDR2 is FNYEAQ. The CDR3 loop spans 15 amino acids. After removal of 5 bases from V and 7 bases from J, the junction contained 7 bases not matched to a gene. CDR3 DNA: TGTGCCAGCAGCGTATGGACAGGGGGCGTAAATGAGCAGTTCTTC. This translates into CASSVWTGGVNEQFF.